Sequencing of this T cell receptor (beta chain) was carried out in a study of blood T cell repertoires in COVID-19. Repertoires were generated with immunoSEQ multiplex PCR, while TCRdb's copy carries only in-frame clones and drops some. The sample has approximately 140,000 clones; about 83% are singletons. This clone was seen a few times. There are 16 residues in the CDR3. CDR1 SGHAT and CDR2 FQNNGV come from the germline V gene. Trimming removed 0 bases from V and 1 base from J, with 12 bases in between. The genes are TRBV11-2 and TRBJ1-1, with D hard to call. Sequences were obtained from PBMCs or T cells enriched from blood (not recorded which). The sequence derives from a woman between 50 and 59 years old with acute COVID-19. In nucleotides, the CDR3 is TGTGCCAGCAGCTTAGATAGGTGGACTAGGAACACTGAAGCTTTCTTT. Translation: CASSLDRWTRNTEAFF.